Listed here are 30 T cell receptor beta chains from one sample, sequenced in a study of graft-versus-host responses after intestinal transplantation. Repertoires were generated with immunoSEQ multiplex PCR, while TCRdb's copy carries only in-frame clones and drops some. The table lists roughly 14,000 clones, 25% to 35% of them singletons, with around 4% in the top ten. Sequenced material: alloreactive CD4+ T cells from a mixed lymphocyte reaction culture, taken before intestinal transplant. This sample's subset: CFSE-low proliferating T cells sorted from approximately six-day pre-transplant mixed lymphocyte reaction (GvH or HvG direction). The receptors shown here come from a human patient who received an intestinal transplant.

This clone is termed medium-sized (0.01 to 0.1%). V gene TRBV6-6 combines with J gene TRBJ1-2; 9 bases match TRBD1. The CDR3 has 16 residues. V was pared by 4 bases and J by 1 base, with 7 bases of the junction left unmatched. Germline-derived CDR1 and CDR2 are MNHNY and SVGAGI (reference sequence). CDR3 sequence: CASSSKQGAGNYGYTF. The CDR3 DNA reads TGTGCCAGCAGTTCAAAACAGGGGGCGGGTAACTATGGCTACACCTTC.

There are a few counts of this clone. V is TRBV15 and J is TRBJ2-3; TRBD2 matches at 12 bases. The germline V gene encodes CDR1 LNHNV and CDR2 YYDKDF (reference sequence). V was clipped by 3 bases and J by 0 bases; unmatched bases: 4. This CDR3 is 17 amino acids long. DNA for the CDR3: TGTGCCACCAGCAGGACTAGCGGGAGTAGTAGCACAGATACGCAGTATTTT. This gives the protein CATSRTSGSSSTDTQYF.

The chain combines TRBV25-1 with TRBJ1-5, with 12 bases that match TRBD1. Germline V gene data show CDR1 as MGHDK and CDR2 as SYGVNS. The CDR3 runs to 15 residues. V lost 6 bases and J lost 6; bases outside the gene matches: 6. The CDR3 sequence is CASSGTGGLGQPQHF. In DNA, the CDR3 is TGTGCCAGCAGCGGGACAGGGGGCTTAGGTCAGCCCCAGCATTTT.

The gene calls are TRBV7-9 and TRBJ2-1; D not certain. The V end was cut by 5 bases, the J end by 8 bases, with 16 bases between. The CDR3 contains 14 residues. Germline values: CDR1 SEHNR, CDR2 FQNEAQ (reference sequence). CDR3 region: CASSRITFSDEQFF. The CDR3 DNA sequence: TGTGCCAGCAGCCGTATCACATTTTCGGATGAGCAGTTCTTC.

This clone showed up just a few times. This rearrangement joins TRBV10-2 to TRBJ2-1, with D tentatively TRBD1 (6 bases). The CDR3 sequence is 13 residues long. V dropped 7 bases and J dropped 9 bases, with 16 bases sitting between them. The germline CDR1 and CDR2 sequences are WSHSY and SAAADI. CDR3 coding DNA: TGCGCCAGCAAACGGACAGATCTAAGTGAGCAGTTCTTC. Translating gives CASKRTDLSEQFF.

This clone was counted only a few times. The chain employs TRBV11-3 and TRBJ1-4, with a tentative D call TRBD1 (5 bases). CDR1 and CDR2 from the germline V gene are SGHNT and YENEEA. Trimming shortened V by 4 bases and J by 2 bases, and 11 bases separated the two germline ends. The CDR3 sequence is 15 residues long. As DNA, the CDR3 is TGTGCCAGCAGCTCCCAAGGGGTGACTAATGAAAAACTGTTTTTT. Protein sequence: CASSSQGVTNEKLFF.

Of note for this clone: Relative to the germline gene, one junction end is altered; a read error may explain this. This chain connects TRBV11-1 to TRBJ2-7, with 7 bases lining up with TRBD1. The CDR3 length is 12 residues. Germline V gene sequence: CDR1 SGHAT, CDR2 FQDESV (reference sequence). CDR3 loop: CASSLADRSIDF. The CDR3 nucleotides are TGTGCCAGCAGCTTAGCGGACAGGAGCATTGACTTC.

Here the CDR3 DNA reads TGTGCCAGCAGTTTAAGTGGGCCCACAGATACGCAGTATTTT. Its protein product is CASSLSGPTDTQYF. V gene TRBV27 combines with J gene TRBJ2-3; no definite D call. V lost 2 bases and J 2 bases, leaving 8 bases between the germline ends. Germline assignment: CDR1 MNHEY and CDR2 SMNVEV (reference sequence). The CDR3 is made up of 14 amino acids.

This clone was seen a few times. The chain links TRBV21-1 to TRBJ2-2; the D call TRBD2 from the table was never checked on the DNA. TRBV21-1 is a pseudogene segment. The CDR3 totals 18 residues. DNA for the CDR3: TGTGCCAGCAGCAAAGCGCCCCGACTAGCGGGGGGGACCGGGGAGCTGTTTTTT. It yields the protein CASSKAPRLAGGTGELFF.

This clone was recorded a few times. The rearrangement uses TRBV28 and TRBJ2-2; D call uncertain. V was clipped by 6 bases and J by 7 bases, with 18 bases between them. The CDR3 covers 15 residues. The germline CDR1 and CDR2 sequences are MDHEN and SYDVKM. The CDR3 nucleotides are TGTGCCAGCAGCGTCCTAAAAGTTTTCGGCGGGGAGCTGTTTTTT. Its translation: CASSVLKVFGGELFF. Using reference TRBV28 and TRBJ2-2 for the parts outside the CDR3, the full variable domain is DVKVTQSSRYLVKRTGEKVFLECVQDMDHENMFWYRQDPGLGLRLIYFSYDVKMKEKGDIPEGYSVSREKKERFSLILESASTNQTSMYLCASSVLKVFGGELFFGEGSRLTVL.

The chain employs TRBV5-1 and TRBJ2-5; D might be TRBD1 (6 bases). The CDR3 is made up of 15 amino acids. V was shortened by 7 bases and J by 2 bases, with 18 bases between the two germline ends. Germline CDR1 and CDR2: SGHRS and YFSETQ. CDR3 residues: CASGRQASTQETQYF. CDR3 DNA: TGCGCCAGCGGTAGACAGGCATCGACTCAAGAGACCCAGTACTTC.

This clone was seen only a few times. The rearrangement joins TRBV30 to TRBJ1-1; D perhaps matches TRBD1 (5 bases). The CDR3 extends over 14 amino acids. The germline gives CDR1 GTSNPN, CDR2 SVGIG (reference sequence). Deletions cut 5 bases from V and 1 base from J, with 14 bases between. In DNA, the CDR3 is TGTGCCTGGGATATGGGACGGTCGAACACTGAAGCTTTCTTT. It yields the protein CAWDMGRSNTEAFF.

The rearrangement joins TRBV4-2 to TRBJ2-5; TRBD2 agrees at 7 bases. The J call may be incorrect, as the DNA end agrees better with TRBJ2-7. This CDR3 spans 15 amino acids. The V gene's germline CDR1 is LGHNA and CDR2 YNFKEQ. This CDR3 reads CASSLGRDYSYEQYF. CDR3 in DNA: TGTGCCAGCAGCCTCGGTAGGGACTACTCCTACGAGCAGTACTTC.

The V and J genes are TRBV5-6 and TRBJ2-1; 13 nucleotides line up with TRBD2. Germline V lookup: CDR1 SGHDT, CDR2 YYEEEE. V shed 2 bases, J shed 7 bases, and the junction held 12 bases outside the gene matches. The CDR3 has 18 amino acids. This chain's CDR3 is CASSFTTSGRARWNEQFF. CDR3 coding DNA: TGTGCCAGCAGCTTTACCACTAGCGGGAGGGCCAGGTGGAATGAGCAGTTCTTC.

This chain links TRBV11-2 with TRBJ2-7, with D possibly TRBD2 on 5 matching bases. Germline V CDR1 and CDR2: SGHAT, FQNNGV. The CDR3 sequence is 13 residues long. The germline V and J ends were trimmed by 0 bases and 6 bases, with 9 bases remaining between them. The CDR3 region is CASSLDYRGEQYF. The CDR3 coding sequence is TGTGCCAGCAGCTTAGATTATCGGGGCGAGCAGTACTTC.

As to this clone: This specimen includes other DNA sequences encoding the same CDR3. The chain carries TRBV11-2 and TRBJ2-7, with 9 bases matching TRBD1. Germline V CDR1 and CDR2: SGHAT, FQNNGV. Trimming cost V 1 base and J 1 base; bases outside gene matches: 2. This CDR3 is 15 amino acids long. CDR3 loop: CASSLGGTGSYEQYF. The CDR3 region has the DNA TGTGCCAGCAGCTTAGGAGGGACAGGGTCCTACGAGCAGTACTTC.

There are a few counts of this clone. The chain carries TRBV28 and TRBJ2-5; the D gene is possibly TRBD1 (6 bases). Germline V gene sequence: CDR1 MDHEN, CDR2 SYDVKM. There are 13 residues in the CDR3. V lost 6 bases and J lost 5, with 13 bases in between. CDR3 DNA sequence: TGTGCCAGCAGAAGGACAGCGCGGGAGACCCAGTACTTC. This codes for CASRRTARETQYF.

The V and J genes are TRBV15 and TRBJ1-6; TRBD1 matches at 8 bases. V lost 0 bases to trimming and J lost 10 bases; unmatched junction nucleotides: 8. Germline-derived CDR1 and CDR2 are LNHNV and YYDKDF (reference sequence). This CDR3 is 16 amino acids long. CDR3 nucleotides: TGTGCCACCAGCAGAGATCGGGACAGGTCTCAATCACCCCTCCACTTT. It translates to CATSRDRDRSQSPLHF.

This clone was counted only a few times. V is TRBV5-1 and J is TRBJ2-3; D not resolved. Germline V CDR1 and CDR2: SGHRS, YFSETQ. V shed 3 bases and J shed 5 bases, with 10 bases lying between them. The CDR3 is made up of 13 amino acids. The CDR3 DNA follows: TGCGCCAGCAGCTCAGGTGGAATAGATACGCAGTATTTT. It codes for CASSSGGIDTQYF.

The chain links TRBV27 to TRBJ1-5, with D uncertain. The CDR3 consists of 15 residues. Trimming left V 3 bases short and J 1 base short, with 10 bases between. The V gene's germline CDR1 is MNHEY and CDR2 SMNVEV (reference sequence). CDR3 sequence reads: CASSFLGGSNQPQHF. DNA for the CDR3: TGTGCCAGCAGTTTTCTGGGCGGGAGCAATCAGCCCCAGCATTTT.

The V and J genes are TRBV5-1 and TRBJ2-5; 9 bases match TRBD2. Looked up from germline, CDR1 is SGHRS and CDR2 is YFSETQ. J was trimmed by 1 base and V by 0 bases; bases with no gene match: 4. There are 16 residues in the CDR3. CDR3 coding DNA: TGCGCCAGCAGCTTGGAACTAGCGGGCCGCCAAGAGACCCAGTACTTC. This encodes CASSLELAGRQETQYF.

The rearrangement joins TRBV11-3 to TRBJ2-5, with TRBD1 identical over 7 bases. The last part of the DNA fits TRBJ2-7 better; the J call may be wrong. The CDR3 runs to 12 residues. Germline V gene lookup returns CDR1 SGHNT and CDR2 YENEEA. CDR3 region: CASSLHRGEQYF. The CDR3 nucleotides read TGTGCCAGCAGCTTACACAGGGGCGAGCAGTACTTC.

This clone was found a few times. The chain recombines TRBV7-2 with TRBJ1-1, with D hard to call. CDR3 length: 14 residues. V gave up 4 bases and J gave up 7 bases, with 16 bases separating them. The germline V gene encodes CDR1 SGHTA and CDR2 FQGNSA. The CDR3 DNA reads as TGTGCCAGCAGCTCTCGGCAAGGGAGAGGTGAAGCTTTCTTT. Translation: CASSSRQGRGEAFF. The full variable domain, rest sourced from reference TRBV7-2 and TRBJ1-1, is GAGVSQSPSNKVTEKGKDVELRCDPISGHTALYWYRQSLGQGLEFLIYFQGNSAPDKSGLPSDRFSAERTGGSVSTLTIQRTQQEDSAVYLCASSSRQGRGEAFFGQGTRLTVV.

This clone was detected a few times. The chain carries TRBV7-9 and TRBJ1-6; D perhaps matches TRBD1 (6 bases). In germline, CDR1 is SEHNR, CDR2 FQNEAQ (reference sequence). Trimming took off 3 bases at V and 0 bases at J, with 18 bases between the two ends. The CDR3 sequence is 19 residues long. The CDR3 coding sequence is TGTGCCAGCAGCTTCCCTCCGGGGGCTACGAGCTCCTATAATTCACCCCTCCACTTT. Its protein product is CASSFPPGATSSYNSPLHF.

This clone was detected a few times. The chain combines TRBV5-4 with TRBJ2-7, with unresolved D. Trimming pared 0 bases from V and 0 bases from J, leaving 4 bases between. The CDR3 contains 13 residues. In germline, CDR1 is SGHNT, CDR2 YYREEE (reference sequence). CDR3 protein: CASSLGVSYEQYF. CDR3 coding DNA: TGTGCCAGCAGCTTGGGGGTCTCCTACGAGCAGTACTTC.

This sequence joins TRBV19 and TRBJ2-3; TRBD2 matches 10 bases. Looked up from germline, CDR1 is LNHDA and CDR2 is SQIVND (reference sequence). This CDR3 has 14 amino acids. The V segment lost 6 bases and the J segment 1 base; nucleotides outside the gene matches: 1. CDR3 nucleotide sequence: TGTGCCAGTAGCGGGACTAGCGGCACAGATACGCAGTATTTT. The encoded protein is CASSGTSGTDTQYF.

The DNA for the CDR3 is TGTGCCAGCACCATGCCGGGTGGGAACGAGCAGTACTTC. Protein sequence: CASTMPGGNEQYF. The rearrangement uses TRBV28 and TRBJ2-7; unclear D gene. The CDR3 extends over 13 amino acids. The germline V gene encodes CDR1 MDHEN and CDR2 SYDVKM. V lost 7 bases and J lost 5, with 15 bases in between.

The rearrangement joins TRBV11-1 to TRBJ2-3; D unclear. The ends were cut back, 1 base at V and 1 base at J, with 3 bases in the middle. CDR3 length: 13 residues. The germline V gene has CDR1 SGHAT and CDR2 FQDESV (reference sequence). Here the CDR3 DNA reads TGTGCCAGCAGCTTAGGAGGCACAGATACGCAGTATTTT. Translation gives CASSLGGTDTQYF.

The sample holds a few counts of this clone. V is TRBV5-8 and J is TRBJ2-3, with D perhaps given as TRBD1 or TRBD2 (5 bases each). The CDR3 extends over 16 amino acids. CDR1 is SGHTS and CDR2 is YDEGEE in the germline V gene. Trimming shortened V by 4 bases and J by 0 bases, and 15 bases separated the two germline ends. The CDR3 loop is CASSARDGKSTDTQYF. CDR3 coding DNA: TGTGCCAGCAGCGCCCGGGACGGCAAAAGCACAGATACGCAGTATTTT.

In its sample, this clone was seen a few times. J is TRBJ2-4 and V is TRBV20-1, with 7 nucleotides matching TRBD1. The CDR3 covers 11 residues. In germline, CDR1 is DFQATT, CDR2 SNEGSKA (reference sequence). Germline trimming cut 6 bases from V and 10 bases from J; bases unmatched to any gene: 6. CDR3 sequence (DNA): TGCAGTGCCCCTAGGGGGCAAATTCAGTACTTC. Translation: CSAPRGQIQYF.